The entry below describes one T cell receptor (beta chain). Its cognate antigen is unknown. This entry comes from a study of cytomegalovirus exposure and HLA in healthy donors. At the level of the study: Across 350 to 500 genotyped donors, about 81% landed in the Caucasian-associated ancestry cluster.

Study conclusions and caveats: Data from an earlier analysis indicated that most TCR beta V segments were productive either about 90% or about 30% of the time. In a later analysis, compared with equally common non-associated chains, HLA-associated beta chains were more expanded.

The PCR used 60 Vbeta and 13 Jbeta primers. Sequencing was performed with immunoSEQ multiplex PCR; in TCRdb, only in-frame clones are kept and a portion is missing. Among around 280,000 clones, about 87% were seen once, and the ten largest hold about 2.3%. The CDR3 totals 15 residues. The V gene lost 5 bases and the J gene lost 1 base, with 14 bases spanning the gap. Per the germline V gene, CDR1 is LNHDA and CDR2 is SQIVND (reference sequence). Sample: PBMCs. This receptor was identified in a woman between 18 and 30 years old in good health and CMV-seronegative. V gene TRBV19 combines with J gene TRBJ1-1; D might be TRBD1 (5 bases). DNA of the CDR3: TGTGCCAGTAGTCCCAAAACGACAGAGAACACTGAAGCTTTCTTT. It encodes CASSPKTTENTEAFF.